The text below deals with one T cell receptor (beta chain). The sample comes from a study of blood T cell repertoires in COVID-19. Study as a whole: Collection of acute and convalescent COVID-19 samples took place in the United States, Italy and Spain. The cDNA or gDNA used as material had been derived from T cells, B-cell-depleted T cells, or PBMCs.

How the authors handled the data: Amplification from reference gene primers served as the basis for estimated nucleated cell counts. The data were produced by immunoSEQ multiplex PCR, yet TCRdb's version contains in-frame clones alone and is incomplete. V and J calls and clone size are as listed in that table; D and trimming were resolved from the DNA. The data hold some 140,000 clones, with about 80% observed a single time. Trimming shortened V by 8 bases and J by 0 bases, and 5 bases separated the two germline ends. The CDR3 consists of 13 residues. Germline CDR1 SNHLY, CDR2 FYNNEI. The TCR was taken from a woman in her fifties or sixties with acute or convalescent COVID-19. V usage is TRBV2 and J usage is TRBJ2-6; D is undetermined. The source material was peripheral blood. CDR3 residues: CASLSSGANVLTF. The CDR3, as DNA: TGTGCCAGCCTCAGCTCTGGGGCCAACGTCCTGACTTTC.